This TCR beta chain is from a study of a mutant IDH1 vaccine in newly diagnosed glioma. Study overall: The study started vaccination 4-6 weeks after radiotherapy alone, or with temozolomide cycles.

The repertoire was sequenced with immunoSEQ multiplex PCR; TCRdb's copy has only in-frame clones and lacks some. This sample has more than 25,000 clones, with roughly 88% found just once. Comments on this clone: No antigen is known for it.

Time point given: week 23, last vaccination. A single vaccine dose contained 300 ug of mutant IDH1 20-mer peptide, and topical imiquimod was used with it. The sequences come from PBMCs, collected from a glioma patient whose treatment included an IDH1 peptide vaccine. This clonotype was obtained from a man between 40 and 49 years old with glioma.

The CDR3 loop is CASSSRRRTMTNEQFF. Written as DNA, the CDR3 is TGTGCCAGCAGTTCTCGACGGAGAACAATGACTAATGAGCAGTTCTTC. The chain employs TRBV27 and TRBJ2-1; D gene ambiguous. Germline CDR1 is MNHEY and CDR2 is SMNVEV (reference sequence). The V and J ends lost 4 bases and 7 bases respectively, with 20 bases between them. CDR3 length equals 16 residues.